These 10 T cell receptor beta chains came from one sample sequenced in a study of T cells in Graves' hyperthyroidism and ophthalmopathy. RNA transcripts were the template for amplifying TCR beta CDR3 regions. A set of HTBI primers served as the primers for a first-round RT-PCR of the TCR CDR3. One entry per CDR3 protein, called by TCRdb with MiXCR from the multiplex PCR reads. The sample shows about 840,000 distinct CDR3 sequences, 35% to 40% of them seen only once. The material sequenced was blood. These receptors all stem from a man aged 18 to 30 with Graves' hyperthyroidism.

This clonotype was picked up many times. CDR3 DNA: TGCGCCAGCAGCCAAGAGCTAGCGGGAGCCTACGAGCAGTACTTC. Residues: CASSQELAGAYEQYF. This sequence joins TRBV4-3 and TRBJ2-7, with 10 nucleotides matching TRBD2. CDR1 LGHNA and CDR2 YSLEER come from the germline V gene. The J segment lost 2 bases and the V segment lost 0 bases, leaving 1 base of the junction unmatched. There are 15 residues in the CDR3.

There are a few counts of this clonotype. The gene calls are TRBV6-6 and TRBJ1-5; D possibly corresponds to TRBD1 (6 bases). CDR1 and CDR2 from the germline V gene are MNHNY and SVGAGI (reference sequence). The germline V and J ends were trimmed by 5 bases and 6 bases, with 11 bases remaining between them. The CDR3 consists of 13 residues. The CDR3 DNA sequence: TGTGCCAGCAGTGGGGGGGGCAGTCAGCCCCAGCATTTT. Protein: CASSGGGSQPQHF.

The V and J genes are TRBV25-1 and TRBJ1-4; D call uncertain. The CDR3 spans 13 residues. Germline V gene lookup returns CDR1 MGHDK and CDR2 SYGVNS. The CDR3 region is CARSPLYNEKLFF. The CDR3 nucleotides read TGTGCTAGATCCCCGCTCTATAATGAAAAACTGTTTTTT. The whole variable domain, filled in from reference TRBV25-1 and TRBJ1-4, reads EADIYQTPRYLVIGTGKKITLECSQTMGHDKMYWYQQDPGMELHLIHYSYGVNSTEKGDLSSESTVSRIRTEHFPLTLESARPSHTSQYLCARSPLYNEKLFFGSGTQLSVL.

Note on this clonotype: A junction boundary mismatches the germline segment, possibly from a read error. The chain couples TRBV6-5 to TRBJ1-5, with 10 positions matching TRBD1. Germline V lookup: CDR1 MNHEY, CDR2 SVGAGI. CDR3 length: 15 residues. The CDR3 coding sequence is TGTGCCGGCAGTTCGATCGGACAGGGGGATCAGCCCCAGCATTTT. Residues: CAGSSIGQGDQPQHF.

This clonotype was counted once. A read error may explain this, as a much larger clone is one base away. Here the CDR3 DNA reads TGTGCCAGCAGTGGGTGGCGGGGTGAGTCGGAAGCTTTCTTT. This gives the protein CASSGWRGESEAFF. The chain employs TRBV2 and TRBJ1-1, with D unresolved. CDR1 is SNHLY and CDR2 is FYNNEI in the germline V gene. V dropped 4 bases and J dropped 8 bases, with 17 bases sitting between them. This CDR3 is 14 amino acids long.

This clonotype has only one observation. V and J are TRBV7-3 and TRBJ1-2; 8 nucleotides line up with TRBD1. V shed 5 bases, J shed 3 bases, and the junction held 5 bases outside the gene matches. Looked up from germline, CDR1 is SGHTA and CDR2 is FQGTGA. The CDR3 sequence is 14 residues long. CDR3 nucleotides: TGTGCCAGCAGCCCGACAGGGGTGGACTATGGCTACACCTTC. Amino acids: CASSPTGVDYGYTF.

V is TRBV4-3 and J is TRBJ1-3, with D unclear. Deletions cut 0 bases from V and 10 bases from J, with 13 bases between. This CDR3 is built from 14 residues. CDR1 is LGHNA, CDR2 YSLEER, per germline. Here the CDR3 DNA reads TGCGCCAGCAGCCAAGAAGGAGGAGCGGCAACCATATATTTT. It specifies CASSQEGGAATIYF.

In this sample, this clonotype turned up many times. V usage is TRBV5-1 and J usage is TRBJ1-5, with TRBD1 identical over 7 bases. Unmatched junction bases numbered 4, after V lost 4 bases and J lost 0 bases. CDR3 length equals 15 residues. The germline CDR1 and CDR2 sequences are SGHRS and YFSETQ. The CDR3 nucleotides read TGCGCCAGCAGCGTCGACAGGGATAGCAATCAGCCCCAGCATTTT. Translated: CASSVDRDSNQPQHF.

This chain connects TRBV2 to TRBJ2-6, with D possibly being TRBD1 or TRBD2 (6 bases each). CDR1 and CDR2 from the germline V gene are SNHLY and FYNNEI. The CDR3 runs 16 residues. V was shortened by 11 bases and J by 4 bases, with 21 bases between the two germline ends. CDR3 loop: CALKGGVDAGANVLTF. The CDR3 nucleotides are TGTGCCCTTAAGGGGGGTGTGGATGCAGGGGCCAACGTCCTGACTTTC.

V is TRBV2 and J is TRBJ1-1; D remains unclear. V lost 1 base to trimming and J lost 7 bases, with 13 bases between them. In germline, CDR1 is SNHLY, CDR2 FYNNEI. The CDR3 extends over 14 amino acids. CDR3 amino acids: CASSEGSLQYEAFF. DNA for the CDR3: TGTGCCAGCAGTGAAGGGAGTCTCCAATATGAAGCTTTCTTT.